One and the same sample provided the 16 T cell receptor beta chains below, sequenced in a study of blood T cells in healthy people across ages. A second PCR, run for 7 to 11 cycles, used a sample-barcoded 5' primer plus a J-beta primer mix. TCRdb re-analysed the 5' RACE reads in MiXCR, keeping a single row per CDR3 protein. This table has some 1,500,000 distinct CDR3 sequences, approximately 43% appearing once. The sequencing sample was made of blood. These receptors originate from a young woman in good health.

This clonotype has a handful of counts. J is TRBJ2-3 and V is TRBV20-1; 8 nucleotides match TRBD2. This CDR3 region has 14 residues. The J segment lost 2 bases and the V segment lost 6 bases, leaving 7 bases of the junction unmatched. CDR1 and CDR2 (germline): DFQATT, SNEGSKA (reference sequence). CDR3 protein: CSALERGHTDTQYF. The CDR3 nucleotides read TGCAGTGCACTCGAGCGGGGGCACACAGATACGCAGTATTTT.

This clonotype was found once. At one boundary the junction diverges from the germline segment, which might be a read error. V and J are TRBV19 and TRBJ2-1; TRBD1 might be the D (5 bases). Germline V CDR1 and CDR2: LNHDA, SQIVND (reference sequence). The CDR3 covers 14 residues. As DNA, the CDR3 is TGTGCCAGTAGTATGGCAGGGTCCTCCAATGAGCAGTTCTTC. Protein sequence: CASSMAGSSNEQFF.

V is TRBV7-9 and J is TRBJ1-3; D not resolved. CDR3 length equals 14 residues. Germline V CDR1 and CDR2: SEHNR, FQNEAQ (reference sequence). The germline V and J ends were trimmed by 2 bases and 9 bases, with 14 bases remaining between them. The CDR3 DNA is TGTGCCAGCAGCTTATATGCGTCCACCGGCACCATATATTTT. Protein sequence: CASSLYASTGTIYF.

The V call is TRBV18, the J call TRBJ1-1; TRBD1 is a possible D gene (5 bases). The CDR3 is made up of 15 amino acids. The germline CDR1 and CDR2 sequences are KGHSH and LQKENI. Deletions cut 5 bases from V and 0 bases from J, with 13 bases between. The CDR3 loop reads CASSSDKTMNTEAFF. The CDR3 DNA follows: TGTGCCAGCTCATCGGACAAAACCATGAACACTGAAGCTTTCTTT.

The J gene is TRBJ1-2, the V gene TRBV7-2; TRBD1 aligns across 7 bases. V shed 2 bases and J 4 bases; nucleotides not matched to a gene: 10. The CDR3 loop spans 16 amino acids. In germline, CDR1 is SGHTA, CDR2 FQGNSA. This CDR3 is CASSLTGTDRFYGYTF. DNA for the CDR3: TGTGCCAGCAGCTTAACCGGGACAGACAGATTCTATGGCTACACCTTC.

The rearrangement joins TRBV19 to TRBJ1-6, with TRBD1 matching over 7 bases. The CDR3 covers 17 residues. V lost 3 bases and J lost 4; bases outside the gene matches: 9. The V gene's germline CDR1 is LNHDA and CDR2 SQIVND (reference sequence). The CDR3 DNA is TGTGCCAGTAGTATGGGCTACCGGGACAGATATAATTCACCCCTCCACTTT. The encoded protein is CASSMGYRDRYNSPLHF.

The gene calls are TRBV12-3 or TRBV12-4 and TRBJ2-1; TRBD1 aligns across 9 bases. TRBJ2-7 matches the DNA end more closely, so the J call is doubtful. The CDR3 extends over 18 amino acids. CDR3 sequence reads: CASRGQGAQMSSYNAQYF. CDR3 bases: TGTGCCAGCAGGGGACAGGGCGCCCAGATGAGCTCCTACAATGCGCAGTACTTC.

As for this clonotype: A much bigger clone sits one base away, suggesting this may be a read error. The V call is TRBV10-3, the J call TRBJ2-7; 10 nucleotides line up with TRBD2. Germline V lookup: CDR1 ENHRY, CDR2 SYGVKD. The CDR3 loop spans 14 amino acids. The ends lost 6 bases at V and 5 bases at J; junction bases unmatched: 7. This CDR3 is CAIRDGTSADEQYF. The CDR3 nucleotides read TGTGCCATCAGGGATGGGACTAGCGCGGACGAGCAGTACTTC.

The gene calls are TRBV5-1 and TRBJ2-5; 11 bases agree with TRBD2. The CDR3 extends over 15 amino acids. CDR1 SGHRS and CDR2 YFSETQ come from the germline V gene. The trim removed 3 bases at V and 3 bases at J, leaving 4 bases unmatched. The CDR3 spells CASSSLSGGEETQYF. DNA of the CDR3: TGCGCCAGCAGCTCCCTTAGCGGGGGGGAAGAGACCCAGTACTTC. The variable domain in full, completed from reference TRBV5-1 and TRBJ2-5, reads KAGVTQTPRYLIKTRGQQVTLSCSPISGHRSVSWYQQTPGQGLQFLFEYFSETQRNKGNFPGRFSGRQFSNSRSEMNVSTLELGDSALYLCASSSLSGGEETQYFGPGTRLLVL.

The table lists this clonotype with a few counts. The chain is built from TRBV4-1 and TRBJ1-5, with 9 positions matching TRBD1. Germline CDR1 reads MGHRA; CDR2 reads YSYEKL. V trimming: 2 bases; J trimming: 7 bases; junction bases outside the gene matches: 9. The CDR3 loop spans 16 amino acids. The DNA for the CDR3 is TGCGCCAGCAGCCAAAGGACGGGGACAGGGTCACAGCCCCAGCATTTT. It specifies CASSQRTGTGSQPQHF.

As to this clonotype: At one end, the junction sequence differs from germline, possibly due to a read error. The J gene is TRBJ1-4, the V gene TRBV7-6; TRBD1 matches at 7 bases. In germline, CDR1 is SGHVS, CDR2 FNYEAQ. The CDR3 spans 15 residues. This chain's CDR3 is CASSPNRGTNEKLFF. The CDR3, as DNA: TGCGCCAGCAGCCCGAACAGGGGTACTAATGAAAAACTGTTTTTT.

Regarding this clonotype: At one end, the junction sequence differs from germline, possibly due to a read error. The rearrangement uses TRBV3-1 and TRBJ2-7, with 8 bases matching TRBD2. CDR1 and CDR2 (germline): LGHDT, YNNKEL (reference sequence). The CDR3 sequence is 14 residues long. The DNA of the CDR3 is TGTGCCAGCAGCGCAACTAGCGGAGCATACGAGAAGTACTTC. Its protein is CASSATSGAYEKYF.

The V gene is TRBV29-1, the J gene TRBJ2-1, with TRBD2 matching 11 bases. The J call may be incorrect, as the DNA end agrees better with TRBJ2-7. Germline CDR1 reads SQVTM; CDR2 reads ANQGSEA. CDR3 length: 14 residues. Here the CDR3 reads CSAIGTSGYNEQYF. The CDR3 nucleotides read TGCAGCGCCATTGGGACTAGCGGATACAATGAGCAGTACTTC.

On this clonotype: A single base separates this from a much larger clone, so it may be a read error. The chain joins TRBV7-2 to TRBJ2-1, with TRBD1 matching 11 bases. Germline CDR1 reads SGHTA; CDR2 reads FQGNSA. This CDR3 has 15 amino acids. CDR3 region: CAGSADRGLYNEQFF. CDR3 bases: TGTGCCGGCAGCGCGGACAGGGGGCTCTACAATGAGCAGTTCTTC.

The chain combines TRBV6-4 with TRBJ2-1, with 7 bases aligning to TRBD2. Germline-derived CDR1 and CDR2 are MRHNA and SNTAGT. This CDR3 is 16 amino acids long. Losses at the gene ends were 2 bases for V and 0 bases for J; bases not matched to a gene: 4. CDR3 coding DNA: TGTGCCAGCAGTGACCGTAGCGGGTACTCCTACAATGAGCAGTTCTTC. Its translation is CASSDRSGYSYNEQFF.

The chain links TRBV6-1 to TRBJ1-5; D not certain. The CDR3 consists of 11 residues. The germline V gene has CDR1 MNHNS and CDR2 SASEGT. V shed 4 bases and J shed 9 bases, with 7 bases lying between them. The CDR3 loop reads CASSGSRPQHF. The CDR3 bases are TGTGCCAGCAGTGGATCGCGGCCCCAGCATTTT.